This T cell receptor (beta chain) was found in a study of Siglec-9 on CD8 T cells in melanoma. On this clone itself: No antigen is known for it.

Trimming stripped 0 bases from V and 0 bases from J, with 8 bases between. The germline V gene has CDR1 MNHEY and CDR2 SMNVEV (reference sequence). The CDR3 has 15 amino acids. Notes on the study in general: An effector memory CD8+ T-cell subset seemingly accumulating in melanoma was reportedly marked and regulated by Siglec-9.

Assay used: immunoSEQ multiplex PCR; TCRdb lists only in-frame clones, some missing. The sample consists of around 35,000 clones, 80% to 85% of them appearing once. Sequenced material: Siglec-9- CD8+ T cells sorted from blood. V and J are TRBV27 and TRBJ1-1; D might be TRBD1 (6 bases). The origin of this receptor is a human donor in good health. CDR3: CASSLSGGLNTEAFF. As DNA, the CDR3 is TGTGCCAGCAGTTTATCTGGGGGGCTGAACACTGAAGCTTTCTTT.